The entry below gives a single T cell receptor (beta chain) sequence along with its context. The antigen remains undetermined. V was cut by 5 bases and J by 3 bases, with 11 bases left in between. CDR1 and CDR2 from the germline V gene are MDHEN and SYDVKM. CDR3 length equals 13 residues. The data derive from a study of shared clonotypes between healthy human individuals. Overall study findings and caveats: For sorted subsets, rarefaction showed incomplete sequencing despite large depth.

Terminally differentiated effector memory CD45RA+ cells were excluded by CCR7 positive selection of CD45RO-negative cells. Several immunoSEQ plates held equal portions of the genomic DNA taken from each subset. The data were produced by immunoSEQ multiplex PCR, yet TCRdb's version contains in-frame clones alone and is incomplete. The sample shows 630,000 or so clones, 95% to 98% of them seen only once. This sequence was found in a man younger than 45 in good health. The chain uses TRBV28 and TRBJ2-7; the D gene could be TRBD1 or TRBD2 (5 bases each). Sequencing input: naive CD8+ T cells sorted from blood. DNA of the CDR3: TGTGCCAGCAGTCCGAGGGACGGCTACGAGCAGTACTTC. Amino acid sequence: CASSPRDGYEQYF. Filled out from reference TRBV28 and TRBJ2-7, the complete variable domain reads DVKVTQSSRYLVKRTGEKVFLECVQDMDHENMFWYRQDPGLGLRLIYFSYDVKMKEKGDIPEGYSVSREKKERFSLILESASTNQTSMYLCASSPRDGYEQYFGPGTRLTVT.